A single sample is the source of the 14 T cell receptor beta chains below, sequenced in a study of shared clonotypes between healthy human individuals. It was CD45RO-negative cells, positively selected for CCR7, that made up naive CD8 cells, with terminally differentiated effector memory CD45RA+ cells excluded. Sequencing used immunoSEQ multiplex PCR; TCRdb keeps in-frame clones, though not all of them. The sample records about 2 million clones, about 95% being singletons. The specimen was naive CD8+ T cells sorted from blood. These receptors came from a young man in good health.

The DNA of the CDR3 is TGTGCCAGCAGCTACCAGGGGGCAGATACGCAGTATTTT. It codes for CASSYQGADTQYF. This sequence joins TRBV9 and TRBJ2-3; TRBD1 aligns across 7 bases. This CDR3 spans 13 amino acids. Germline CDR1 and CDR2: SGDLS and YYNGEE. V lost 4 bases to trimming and J lost 4 bases; unmatched junction nucleotides: 3.

CDR3 DNA sequence: TGTGCCAGCAGCCCAGCCGACCGTAGTGTCTATGGCTACACCTTC. Amino acids: CASSPADRSVYGYTF. This rearrangement joins TRBV5-4 to TRBJ1-2, with unresolved D. The CDR3 length is 15 residues. With 4 bases removed from V and 4 bases from J, the gap between germline ends came to 17 bases. Germline CDR1 is SGHNT and CDR2 is YYREEE (reference sequence). The complete variable domain, with remaining parts taken from reference TRBV5-4 and TRBJ1-2, reads ETGVTQSPTHLIKTRGQQVTLRCSSQSGHNTVSWYQQALGQGPQFIFQYYREEENGRGNFPPRFSGLQFPNYSSELNVNALELDDSALYLCASSPADRSVYGYTFGSGTRLTVV.

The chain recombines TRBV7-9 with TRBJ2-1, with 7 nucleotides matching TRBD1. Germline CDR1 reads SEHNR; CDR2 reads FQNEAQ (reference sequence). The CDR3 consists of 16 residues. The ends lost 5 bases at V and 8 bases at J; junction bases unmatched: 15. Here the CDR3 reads CASSTGDRRGTHEQFF. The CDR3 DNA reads TGTGCCAGCAGCACAGGGGACAGAAGAGGGACCCATGAGCAGTTCTTC.

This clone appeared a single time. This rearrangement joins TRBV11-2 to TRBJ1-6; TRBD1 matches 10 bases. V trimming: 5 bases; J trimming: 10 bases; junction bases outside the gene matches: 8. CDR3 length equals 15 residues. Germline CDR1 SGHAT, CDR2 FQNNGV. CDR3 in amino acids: CASSHRQGAGSPLHF. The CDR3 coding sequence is TGTGCCAGCAGCCACCGACAGGGGGCTGGCTCACCCCTCCACTTT.

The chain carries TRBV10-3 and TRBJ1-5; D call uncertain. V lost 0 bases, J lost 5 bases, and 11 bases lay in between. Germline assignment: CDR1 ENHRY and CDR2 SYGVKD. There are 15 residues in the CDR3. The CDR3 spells CAISESIGSDQPQHF. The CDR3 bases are TGTGCCATCAGTGAGTCGATAGGGTCGGATCAGCCCCAGCATTTT.

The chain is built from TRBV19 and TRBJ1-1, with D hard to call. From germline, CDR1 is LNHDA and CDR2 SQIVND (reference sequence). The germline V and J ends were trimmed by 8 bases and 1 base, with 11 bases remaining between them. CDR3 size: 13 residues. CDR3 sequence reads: CASGITANTEAFF. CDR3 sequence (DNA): TGTGCCAGTGGGATAACAGCGAACACTGAAGCTTTCTTT.

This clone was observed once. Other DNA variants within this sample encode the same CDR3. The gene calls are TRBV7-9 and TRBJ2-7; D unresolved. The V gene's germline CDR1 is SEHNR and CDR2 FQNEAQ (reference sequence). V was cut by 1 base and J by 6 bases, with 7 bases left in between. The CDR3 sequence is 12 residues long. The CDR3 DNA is TGTGCCAGCAGCTTAGGGGGATCCGAGCAGTACTTC. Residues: CASSLGGSEQYF.

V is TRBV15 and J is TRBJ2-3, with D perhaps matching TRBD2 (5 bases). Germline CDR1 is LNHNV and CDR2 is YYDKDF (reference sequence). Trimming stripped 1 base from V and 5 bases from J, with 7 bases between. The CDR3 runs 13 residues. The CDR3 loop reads CATSRVAGDTQYF. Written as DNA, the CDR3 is TGTGCCACCAGCAGAGTGGCGGGAGATACGCAGTATTTT.

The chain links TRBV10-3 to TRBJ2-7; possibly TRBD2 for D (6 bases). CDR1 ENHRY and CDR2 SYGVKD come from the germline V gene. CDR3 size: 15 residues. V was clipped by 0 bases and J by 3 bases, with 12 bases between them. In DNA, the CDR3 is TGTGCCATCAGTGAGTCGAGTAGCGGCTACTACGAGCAGTACTTC. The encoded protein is CAISESSSGYYEQYF.

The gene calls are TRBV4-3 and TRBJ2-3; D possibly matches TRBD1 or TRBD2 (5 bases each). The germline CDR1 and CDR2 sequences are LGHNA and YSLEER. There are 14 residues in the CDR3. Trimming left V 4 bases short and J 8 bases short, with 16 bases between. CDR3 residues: CASSPSEGPVTQYF. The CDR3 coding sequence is TGCGCCAGCAGCCCGAGTGAGGGGCCTGTTACGCAGTATTTT.

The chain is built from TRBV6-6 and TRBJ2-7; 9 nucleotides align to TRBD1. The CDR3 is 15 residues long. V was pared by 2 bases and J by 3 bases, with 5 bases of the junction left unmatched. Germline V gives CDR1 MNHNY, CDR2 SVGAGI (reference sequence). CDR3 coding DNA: TGTGCCAGCAGTTACAGGACAGGGGAAAGCTACGAGCAGTACTTC. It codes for CASSYRTGESYEQYF.

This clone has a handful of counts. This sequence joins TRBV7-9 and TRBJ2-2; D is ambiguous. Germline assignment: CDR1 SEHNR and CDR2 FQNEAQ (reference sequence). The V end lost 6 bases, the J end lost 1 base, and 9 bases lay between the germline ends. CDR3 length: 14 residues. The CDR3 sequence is CASSITENTGELFF. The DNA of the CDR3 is TGTGCCAGCAGTATAACAGAGAACACCGGGGAGCTGTTTTTT.

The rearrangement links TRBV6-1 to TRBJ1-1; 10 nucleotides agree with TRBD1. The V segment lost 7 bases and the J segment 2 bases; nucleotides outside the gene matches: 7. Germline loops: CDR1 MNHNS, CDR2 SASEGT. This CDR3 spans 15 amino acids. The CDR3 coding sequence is TGTGCCAGCACTGGGGGACAGGGGATAAACACTGAAGCTTTCTTT. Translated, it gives CASTGGQGINTEAFF.

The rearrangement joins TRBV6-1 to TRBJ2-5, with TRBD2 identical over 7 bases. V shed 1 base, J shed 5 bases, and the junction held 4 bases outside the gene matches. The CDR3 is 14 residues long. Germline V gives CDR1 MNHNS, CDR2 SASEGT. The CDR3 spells CASSEVGGEETQYF. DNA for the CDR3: TGTGCCAGCAGTGAAGTGGGAGGGGAGGAGACCCAGTACTTC.